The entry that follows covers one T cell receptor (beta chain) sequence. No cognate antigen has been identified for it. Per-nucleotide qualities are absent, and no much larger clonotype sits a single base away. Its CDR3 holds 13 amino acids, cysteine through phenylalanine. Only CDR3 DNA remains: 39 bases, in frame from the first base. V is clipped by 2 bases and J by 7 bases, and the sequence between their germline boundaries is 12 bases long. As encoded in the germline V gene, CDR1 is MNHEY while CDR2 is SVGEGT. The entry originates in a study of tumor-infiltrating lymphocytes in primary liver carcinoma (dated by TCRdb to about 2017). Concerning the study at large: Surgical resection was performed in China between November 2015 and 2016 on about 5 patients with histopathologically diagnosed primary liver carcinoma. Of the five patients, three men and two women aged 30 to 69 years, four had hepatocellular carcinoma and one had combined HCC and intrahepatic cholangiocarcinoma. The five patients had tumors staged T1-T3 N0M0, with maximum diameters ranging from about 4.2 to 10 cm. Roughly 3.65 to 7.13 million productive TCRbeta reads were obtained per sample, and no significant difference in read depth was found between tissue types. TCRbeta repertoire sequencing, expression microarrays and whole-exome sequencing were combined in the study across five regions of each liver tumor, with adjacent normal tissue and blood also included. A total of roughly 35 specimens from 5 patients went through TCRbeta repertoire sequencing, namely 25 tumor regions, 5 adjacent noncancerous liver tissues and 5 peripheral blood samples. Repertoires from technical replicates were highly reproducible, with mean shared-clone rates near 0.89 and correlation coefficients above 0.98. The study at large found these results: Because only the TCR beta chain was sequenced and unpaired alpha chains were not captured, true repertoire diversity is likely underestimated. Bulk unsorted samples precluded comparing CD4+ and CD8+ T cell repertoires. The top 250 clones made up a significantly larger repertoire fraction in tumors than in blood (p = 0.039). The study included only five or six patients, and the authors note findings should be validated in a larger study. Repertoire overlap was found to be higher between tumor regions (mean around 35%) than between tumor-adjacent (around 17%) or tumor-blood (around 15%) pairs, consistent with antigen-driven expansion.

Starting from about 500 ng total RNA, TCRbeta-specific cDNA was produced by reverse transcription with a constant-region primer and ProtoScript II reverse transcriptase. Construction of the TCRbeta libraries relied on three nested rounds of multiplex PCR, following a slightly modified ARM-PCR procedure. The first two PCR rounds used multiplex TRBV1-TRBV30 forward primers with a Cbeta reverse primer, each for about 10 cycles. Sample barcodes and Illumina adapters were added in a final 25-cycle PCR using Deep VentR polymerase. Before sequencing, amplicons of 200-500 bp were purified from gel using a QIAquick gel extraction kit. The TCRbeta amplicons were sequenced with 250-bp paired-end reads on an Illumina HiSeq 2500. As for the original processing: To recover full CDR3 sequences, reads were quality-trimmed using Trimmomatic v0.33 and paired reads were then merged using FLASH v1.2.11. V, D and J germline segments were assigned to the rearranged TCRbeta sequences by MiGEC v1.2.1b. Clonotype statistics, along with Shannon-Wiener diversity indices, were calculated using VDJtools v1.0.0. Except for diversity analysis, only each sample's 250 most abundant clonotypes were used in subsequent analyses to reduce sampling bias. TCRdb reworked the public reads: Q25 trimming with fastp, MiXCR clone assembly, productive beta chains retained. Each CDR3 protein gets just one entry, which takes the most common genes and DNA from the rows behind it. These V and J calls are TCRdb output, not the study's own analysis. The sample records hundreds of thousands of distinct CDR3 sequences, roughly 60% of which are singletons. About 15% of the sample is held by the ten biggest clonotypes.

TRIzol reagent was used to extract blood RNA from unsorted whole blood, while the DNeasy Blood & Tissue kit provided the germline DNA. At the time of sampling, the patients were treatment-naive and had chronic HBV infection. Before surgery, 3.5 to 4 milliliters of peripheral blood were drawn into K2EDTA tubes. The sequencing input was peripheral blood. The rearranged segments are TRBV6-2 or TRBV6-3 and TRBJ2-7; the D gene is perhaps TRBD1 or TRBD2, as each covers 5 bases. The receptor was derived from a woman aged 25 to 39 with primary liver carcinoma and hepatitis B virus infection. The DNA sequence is TGTGCCAGCAGTTACGGGGGAAACTATGAGCAGTACTTC. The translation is CASSYGGNYEQYF.